This is a list of T cell receptor beta chains from one sample in a study of cytomegalovirus exposure and HLA in healthy donors. TCRdb's table, derived via immunoSEQ multiplex PCR, lists solely in-frame clones and lacks some. The top ten hold about 3.1% of the sample, which has 200,000 to 250,000 clones, roughly 80% seen once. The sample consisted of PBMCs. Receptors originate from a man aged 25-45 years in good health and CMV-seronegative. The CDR3 runs from the conserved cysteine through the conserved F or W. The order of the fields is V gene, J gene, D gene, CDR3 protein. A D gene is named only where the DNA matches it firmly.

TRBV6-5	TRBJ2-7	TRBD1	CASSYSGTGPYEQYF
TRBV27	TRBJ1-2	.	CASSLTRANYGYTF
TRBV5-1	TRBJ2-7	.	CASSSSYEQYF
TRBV11-2	TRBJ2-7	.	CASSLVAGRGEQYF
TRBV2	TRBJ1-3	.	CASSRGQPIPWSGNTIYF
TRBV27	TRBJ2-5	.	CASSLRGGRGQYF
TRBV20-1	TRBJ1-2	.	CSAPGGYGYTF
TRBV29-1	TRBJ1-1	TRBD1	CSANRGGGTEAFF
TRBV4-3	TRBJ2-2	.	CASSQVAGIRTGELFF
TRBV15	TRBJ1-2	.	CATSLQGRESYTF
TRBV13	TRBJ2-2	TRBD1	CASGTGTGGSGELFF
TRBV5-1	TRBJ2-6	.	CASSPGGANVLTF
TRBV6-5	TRBJ2-7	TRBD2	CASSTRAGASYEQYF
TRBV28	TRBJ2-7	.	CASSRYPLRTAYEQYF
TRBV6-5	TRBJ2-2	TRBD2	CASSSLAGANTGELFF
TRBV15	TRBJ2-7	.	CATSRDEEEQYF
TRBV6-5	TRBJ2-5	.	CASRAGGQGTQYF
TRBV29-1	TRBJ2-3	.	CSVTTGTGTDTQYF
TRBV6-5	TRBJ1-1	TRBD1	CASSYSGQGVVGAFF
TRBV6-1	TRBJ1-1	.	CASSERYSNTEAFF
TRBV6-1	TRBJ2-5	TRBD1	CASSVGTAKETQYF
TRBV4-2	TRBJ2-7	TRBD1	CASSQDGTEYEQYF
TRBV5-1	TRBJ2-7	TRBD2	CASSPGLATPYEQYF
TRBV2	TRBJ1-1	.	CASRAEETNTEAFF
TRBV10-3	TRBJ1-6	.	CAIRGDDSPLHF
TRBV5-1	TRBJ1-4	TRBD1	CASSPPIRGQLFF
TRBV9	TRBJ1-5	.	CASSVGVYQPQHF
TRBV28	TRBJ1-5	TRBD1	CASRTVGTGGNYNQPQHF
TRBV13	TRBJ2-7	TRBD1	CASSLDRASYEQYF
TRBV2	TRBJ1-1	.	CASSLQGLMNTEAFF
TRBV7-2	TRBJ1-4	.	CASSLIEFEKLFF
TRBV28	TRBJ1-5	.	CASSLLGDQPQHF
TRBV5-6	TRBJ2-7	.	CASSLTGGYEQYF
TRBV28	TRBJ2-7	.	CASSLQGLEQYF
TRBV28	TRBJ1-2	TRBD1	CASTSGGWEGYTF
TRBV5-6	TRBJ2-7	.	CASSLEHYEQYF
TRBV7-9	TRBJ2-7	.	CASSVPSSYEQYF
TRBV6-6	TRBJ1-5	TRBD1	CASSYSPGTGEQPQHF
TRBV28	TRBJ1-2	TRBD1	CASSSLDRGEGGGGYTF
TRBV7-2	TRBJ2-6	.	CATFLGGLLTGASVLTF
TRBV13	TRBJ1-1	.	CASSLSWTASNTEAFF
TRBV28	TRBJ2-7	.	CASSPRYEQYF
TRBV7-6	TRBJ2-2	.	CASSLLAGLYTGELFF
TRBV19	TRBJ2-5	TRBD1	CASSIDRTGRREETQHF
TRBV4-1	TRBJ1-1	.	CASSQVPGRILAGEAFF
TRBV28	TRBJ2-7	TRBD1	CASSWDRGIEQYF
TRBV9	TRBJ2-7	TRBD1	CASSVDGTGYEQYF